This T cell receptor beta chain was documented in a study of T-cell reconstitution after alpha-beta-depleted transplantation in children. This CDR3 has 12 amino acids. Germline assignment: CDR1 MNHEY and CDR2 SVGAGI. Trimming took 5 bases from V and 9 from J, leaving 11 bases between them. The TCRbeta library incorporated unique molecular identifiers. TCRdb re-derived calls from the PCR reads in MiXCR, one entry per CDR3 protein. Of 450,000 to 500,000 distinct CDR3 sequences detected, around 12% appear once; the ten largest clones hold about 5.4%. The sample consisted of PBMCs from the stem cell graft donor, taken from the stem cell graft. This rearrangement joins TRBV6-5 to TRBJ2-1; D gene uncertain. The source of this sequence is a human donor who donated a stem cell graft to a child with combined immunodeficiency. The CDR3 bases are TGTGCCAGCAGTAACCCCCCCGGTGAGCAGTTCTTC. This gives the protein CASSNPPGEQFF.